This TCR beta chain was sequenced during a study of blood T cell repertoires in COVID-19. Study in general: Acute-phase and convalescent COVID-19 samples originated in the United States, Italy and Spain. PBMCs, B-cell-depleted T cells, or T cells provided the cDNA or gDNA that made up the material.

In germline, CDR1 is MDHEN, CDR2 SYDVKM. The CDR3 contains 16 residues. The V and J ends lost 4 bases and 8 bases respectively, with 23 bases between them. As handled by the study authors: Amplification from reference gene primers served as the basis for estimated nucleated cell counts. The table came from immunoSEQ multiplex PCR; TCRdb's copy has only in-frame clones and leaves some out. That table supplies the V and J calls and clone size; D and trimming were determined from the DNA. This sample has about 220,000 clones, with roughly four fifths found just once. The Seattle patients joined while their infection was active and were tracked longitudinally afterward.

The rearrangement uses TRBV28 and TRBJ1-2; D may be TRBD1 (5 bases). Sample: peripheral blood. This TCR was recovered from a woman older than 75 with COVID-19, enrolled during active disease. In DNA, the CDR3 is TGTGCCAGCAGTTCCCAGCCGATCAGGGCGTATGGAGGCTACACCTTC. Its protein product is CASSSQPIRAYGGYTF.